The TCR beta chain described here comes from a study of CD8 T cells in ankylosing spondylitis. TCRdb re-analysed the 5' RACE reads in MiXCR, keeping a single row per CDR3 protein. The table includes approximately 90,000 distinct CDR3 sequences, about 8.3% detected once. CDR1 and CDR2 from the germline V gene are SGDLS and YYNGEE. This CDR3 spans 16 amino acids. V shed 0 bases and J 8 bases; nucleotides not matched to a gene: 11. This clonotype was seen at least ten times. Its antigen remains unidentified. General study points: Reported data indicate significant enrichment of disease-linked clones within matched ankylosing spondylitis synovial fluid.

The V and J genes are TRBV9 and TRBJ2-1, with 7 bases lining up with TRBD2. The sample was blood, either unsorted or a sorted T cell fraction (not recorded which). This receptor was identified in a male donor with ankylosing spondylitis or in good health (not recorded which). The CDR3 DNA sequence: TGTGCCAGCAGCGTAGCTAGACTAGCTGTAAGGGATGAGCAGTTCTTC. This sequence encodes CASSVARLAVRDEQFF.